These 27 T cell receptor beta chains originate from one sample sequenced in a study of cytomegalovirus exposure and HLA in healthy donors (dated by TCRdb to about 2017). Library method: the immunoSEQ multiplex PCR assay. The table was pulled from immuneACCESS by TCRdb, which kept in-frame rearrangements only. Such tables lose some clones; where checked, under half of the loss comes from unresolved V genes, and the rest has no known cause. This sample holds under 250,000 clones; around 87% were observed only once. The ten largest clonotypes hold roughly 2% of the sample. Sequenced material: PBMCs. The receptors originated from a woman aged 18-30 years in good health and CMV-seropositive.

DNA for the CDR3: TGTGCCAGCAGTTACAGCGGGAGGGCCGAGAAGGACACAGATACGCAGTATTTT. Its translation is CASSYSGRAEKDTDTQYF. The chain couples TRBV28 to TRBJ2-3; 10 positions agree with TRBD2. The CDR3 extends over 18 amino acids. Germline V gene data show CDR1 as MDHEN and CDR2 as SYDVKM. V was pared by 4 bases and J by 2 bases, with 12 bases of the junction left unmatched.

J is TRBJ1-1 and V is TRBV14; the D is unclear. CDR1 SGHDN and CDR2 FVKESK come from the germline V gene. CDR3 size: 13 residues. Trimming left V 5 bases short and J 9 bases short, with 16 bases between. CDR3 DNA sequence: TGTGCCAGCAGCTCTAGAATCGACCGGAAAGCTTTCTTT. This encodes CASSSRIDRKAFF.

The chain carries TRBV4-1 and TRBJ2-1; unclear D gene. Trimming left V 0 bases short and J 1 base short, with 10 bases between. This CDR3 is 16 amino acids long. CDR1 is MGHRA, CDR2 YSYEKL, per germline. CDR3 nucleotides: TGCGCCAGCAGCCAAGAGCCGGGTAGGTCCTACAATGAGCAGTTCTTC. The encoded protein is CASSQEPGRSYNEQFF.

The chain employs TRBV9 and TRBJ2-1, with 7 bases matching TRBD1. CDR1 is SGDLS and CDR2 is YYNGEE in the germline V gene. With V trimmed by 0 bases and J by 2 bases, 8 bases remained unmatched. This CDR3 is 17 amino acids long. CDR3 coding DNA: TGTGCCAGCAGCGTAGGGTACAGGGGATTTACCTACAATGAGCAGTTCTTC. It encodes CASSVGYRGFTYNEQFF.

The CDR3 DNA follows: TGTGCCAGCAGCGGGACTAGCGGGAGGTGGCTGGATGGTGAGCAGTTCTTC. Its protein is CASSGTSGRWLDGEQFF. The V and J genes are TRBV27 and TRBJ2-1, with TRBD2 matching over 15 bases. With 6 bases clipped from V and 9 bases from J, the junction kept 12 bases outside the gene matches. Germline values: CDR1 MNHEY, CDR2 SMNVEV (reference sequence). CDR3 length: 17 amino acids.

This rearrangement joins TRBV5-1 to TRBJ2-3, with TRBD2 matching 7 bases. V lost 7 bases, J lost 1 base, and 15 bases stayed unmatched. Germline V gene lookup returns CDR1 SGHRS and CDR2 YFSETQ. This CDR3 region has 17 residues. The CDR3 region has the DNA TGCGCCAGCTCCCCCTCCGGGAGCGGGAAGGGCACAGATACGCAGTATTTT. Protein product: CASSPSGSGKGTDTQYF.

This clone was observed once. The V gene is TRBV4-1, the J gene TRBJ2-7; 9 bases match TRBD2. Germline V gene data show CDR1 as MGHRA and CDR2 as YSYEKL. CDR3 length: 15 amino acids. V lost 5 bases and J lost 2; bases outside the gene matches: 7. In DNA form, the CDR3 reads TGCGCCAGCAGCGGGCTAGCGGGATCAACCTACGAGCAGTACTTC. Residues: CASSGLAGSTYEQYF.

The chain joins TRBV25-1 to TRBJ1-4; D is ambiguous. This CDR3 is built from 15 residues. Looked up from germline, CDR1 is MGHDK and CDR2 is SYGVNS. V gave up 3 bases and J gave up 9 bases, with 17 bases separating them. The CDR3 spells CASSEAGRRGKKLFF. The DNA for the CDR3 is TGTGCCAGCAGTGAGGCAGGCCGGCGCGGGAAAAAACTGTTTTTT.

This sequence joins TRBV7-9 and TRBJ2-7; maybe TRBD2 (6 bases). There are 14 residues in the CDR3. V was trimmed by 2 bases and J by 7 bases, leaving 15 bases between them. Germline CDR1 SEHNR, CDR2 FQNEAQ (reference sequence). The CDR3 nucleotides read TGTGCCAGCAGCTTAACTAGCCCAGCTGGGGAGCAGTACTTC. It codes for CASSLTSPAGEQYF.

This clone was seen once. The chain is built from TRBV5-1 and TRBJ2-1; the D gene is possibly TRBD2 (6 bases). Germline lookup yields CDR1 SGHRS and CDR2 YFSETQ. V lost 2 bases and J lost 2, with 8 bases in between. The CDR3 sequence is 14 residues long. The chain's CDR3 is CASSFRTTYNEQFF. The CDR3, as DNA: TGCGCCAGCAGCTTCCGGACTACCTACAATGAGCAGTTCTTC.

The chain couples TRBV27 to TRBJ1-2; D possibly corresponds to TRBD1 (6 bases). This CDR3 comprises 14 residues. Germline assignment: CDR1 MNHEY and CDR2 SMNVEV (reference sequence). Trimming took 5 bases from V and 2 from J, leaving 12 bases between them. CDR3 in DNA: TGTGCCAGCAGTACATCCGGGACAAACTATGGCTACACCTTC. This gives the protein CASSTSGTNYGYTF.

This clone was detected only a few times. The chain employs TRBV18 and TRBJ1-5; 8 positions match TRBD1. V lost 3 bases, J lost 5 bases, and 3 bases stayed unmatched. The CDR3 contains 14 residues. Germline-derived CDR1 and CDR2 are KGHSH and LQKENI. DNA for the CDR3: TGTGCCAGCTCACCTGGGACAGGAGATCAGCCCCAGCATTTT. This codes for CASSPGTGDQPQHF.

The count of this clone is one. This CDR3 is also generated by other DNA sequences in the sample. This chain links TRBV28 with TRBJ2-1; D might be TRBD1 (5 bases). The V end was cut by 3 bases, the J end by 0 bases, with 6 bases between. CDR3 length: 14 amino acids. The germline V gene has CDR1 MDHEN and CDR2 SYDVKM. CDR3 sequence (DNA): TGTGCCAGCAGTTTCCAGGGCTCCTACAATGAGCAGTTCTTC. This translates into CASSFQGSYNEQFF. Full variable domain (outside the CDR3, taken from reference TRBV28 and TRBJ2-1): DVKVTQSSRYLVKRTGEKVFLECVQDMDHENMFWYRQDPGLGLRLIYFSYDVKMKEKGDIPEGYSVSREKKERFSLILESASTNQTSMYLCASSFQGSYNEQFFGPGTRLTVL.

The chain is built from TRBV5-4 and TRBJ1-1; 8 bases agree with TRBD1. CDR1 SGHNT and CDR2 YYREEE come from the germline V gene (reference sequence). V lost 3 bases to trimming and J lost 6 bases; unmatched junction nucleotides: 7. The CDR3 covers 14 residues. CDR3 amino acids: CASSSGYRGAEAFF. DNA for the CDR3: TGTGCCAGCAGCTCCGGTTACAGGGGGGCTGAAGCTTTCTTT.

This clone was recorded only once. The J gene is TRBJ1-5, the V gene TRBV28; the D gene is possibly TRBD1 (5 bases). The CDR3 runs 18 residues. Trimming removed 5 bases at V and 2 bases at J, with 22 bases between. In germline, CDR1 is MDHEN, CDR2 SYDVKM. CDR3 sequence (DNA): TGTGCCAGCAGTCCCCGTCGCGGGGCCGGGTTCGGCAATCAGCCCCAGCATTTT. Protein product: CASSPRRGAGFGNQPQHF.

The rearrangement uses TRBV2 and TRBJ2-7; TRBD2 matches at 9 bases. The CDR3 is 16 residues long. V lost 6 bases to trimming and J lost 7 bases; unmatched junction nucleotides: 16. Germline CDR1 and CDR2: SNHLY and FYNNEI. This CDR3 is CASSPRVRREGEEQYF. The CDR3 DNA is TGTGCCAGCAGCCCCAGGGTGCGGCGGGAGGGAGAAGAGCAGTACTTC.

Comments on this clone: The same CDR3 arises from other DNA sequences in this sample as well. V and J are TRBV18 and TRBJ1-2; D gene unclear. V dropped 2 bases and J dropped 8 bases, with 12 bases sitting between them. There are 13 residues in the CDR3. Looked up from germline, CDR1 is KGHSH and CDR2 is LQKENI. The CDR3 is CASSPSDSRGYTF. As DNA, the CDR3 is TGTGCCAGCTCACCATCCGATTCGAGGGGCTACACCTTC.

CDR3 residues: CASSEESRVVSYEQYF. CDR3 sequence (DNA): TGTGCCAGCAGTGAAGAGTCCAGGGTTGTGTCCTACGAGCAGTACTTC. The chain combines TRBV2 with TRBJ2-7, with a weak D call TRBD1 (5 bases). Germline V gene lookup returns CDR1 SNHLY and CDR2 FYNNEI. V lost 1 base, J lost 1 base, and 14 bases lay in between. The CDR3 has 16 residues.

The sample holds a few counts of this clone. CDR3 sequence: CASSILRNTEAFF. Written as DNA, the CDR3 is TGTGCCAGCAGCATTCTGAGGAACACTGAAGCTTTCTTT. The rearrangement links TRBV28 to TRBJ1-1; D is unclear. Trimming removed 6 bases from V and 1 base from J, with 9 bases in between. This CDR3 has 13 residues. In germline, CDR1 is MDHEN, CDR2 SYDVKM.

V gene TRBV2 combines with J gene TRBJ2-3, with TRBD1 identical over 9 bases. Germline V lookup: CDR1 SNHLY, CDR2 FYNNEI. This CDR3 has 15 amino acids. V shed 4 bases and J 4 bases; nucleotides not matched to a gene: 6. The CDR3 here is CASSAGQGVSDTQYF. In DNA form, the CDR3 reads TGTGCCAGCAGTGCGGGACAGGGAGTGTCAGATACGCAGTATTTT.

The chain joins TRBV7-8 to TRBJ1-5, with 7 nucleotides matching TRBD1. This CDR3 spans 15 amino acids. V shed 3 bases, J shed 2 bases, and the junction held 4 bases outside the gene matches. Looked up from germline, CDR1 is SGHVS and CDR2 is FQNEAQ. CDR3 loop: CASSFDRVGNQPQHF. The CDR3 nucleotides are TGTGCCAGCAGCTTCGACAGGGTCGGCAATCAGCCCCAGCATTTT.

V gene TRBV19 combines with J gene TRBJ2-2; 13 bases align to TRBD2. Trimming cost V 6 bases and J 6 bases; bases outside gene matches: 1. The CDR3 runs to 14 residues. CDR1 and CDR2 from the germline V gene are LNHDA and SQIVND (reference sequence). CDR3 bases: TGTGCCAGTAGAGGACTAGCGGGAGCCGGGGAGCTGTTTTTT. Translating it yields CASRGLAGAGELFF.

V gene TRBV7-9 combines with J gene TRBJ1-2; D is possibly TRBD1 (5 bases). With 3 bases removed from V and 4 bases from J, the gap between germline ends came to 12 bases. Germline CDR1 is SEHNR and CDR2 is FQNEAQ (reference sequence). CDR3 size: 14 residues. The CDR3 DNA is TGTGCCAGCAGCTTGCAGGGTGTCCGCTATGGCTACACCTTC. Amino acid sequence: CASSLQGVRYGYTF.

The chain couples TRBV6-6 to TRBJ1-1, with 7 nucleotides matching TRBD1. Germline V gene data show CDR1 as MNHNY and CDR2 as SVGAGI (reference sequence). This CDR3 has 15 amino acids. V was clipped by 2 bases and J by 0 bases; unmatched bases: 3. This CDR3 is CASSYQGGMNTEAFF. In DNA, the CDR3 is TGTGCCAGCAGTTACCAAGGGGGCATGAACACTGAAGCTTTCTTT.

The DNA of the CDR3 is TGTGCCTGGAGCCGACAGGCGACGAACACTGAAGCTTTCTTT. Translating gives CAWSRQATNTEAFF. The chain carries TRBV30 and TRBJ1-1; perhaps TRBD1 as D (6 bases). The CDR3 runs 14 residues. In germline, CDR1 is GTSNPN, CDR2 SVGIG (reference sequence). The V end lost 3 bases, the J end lost 1 base, and 12 bases lay between the germline ends. Variable domain in full (rest from reference TRBV30 and TRBJ1-1): SQTIHQWPATLVQPVGSPLSLECTVEGTSNPNLYWYRQAAGRGLQLLFYSVGIGQISSEVPQNLSASRPQDRQFILSSKKLLLSDSGFYLCAWSRQATNTEAFFGQGTRLTVV.

V usage is TRBV5-1 and J usage is TRBJ1-1; D gene unclear. V dropped 3 bases and J dropped 6 bases, with 12 bases sitting between them. CDR1 is SGHRS, CDR2 YFSETQ, per germline. This CDR3 comprises 13 residues. For the CDR3, the DNA is TGCGCCAGCAGCTCTAAATTGTCGGCTGAAGCTTTCTTT. This gives the protein CASSSKLSAEAFF.

This clone is a singleton in its sample. The J gene is TRBJ1-1, the V gene TRBV11-2, with D possibly being TRBD1 (5 bases). V lost 5 bases and J lost 0, with 16 bases in between. The germline CDR1 and CDR2 sequences are SGHAT and FQNNGV. The CDR3 has 16 amino acids. CDR3 in amino acids: CASSPSTVRVNTEAFF. CDR3 coding DNA: TGTGCCAGCAGCCCGTCGACAGTACGGGTGAACACTGAAGCTTTCTTT.